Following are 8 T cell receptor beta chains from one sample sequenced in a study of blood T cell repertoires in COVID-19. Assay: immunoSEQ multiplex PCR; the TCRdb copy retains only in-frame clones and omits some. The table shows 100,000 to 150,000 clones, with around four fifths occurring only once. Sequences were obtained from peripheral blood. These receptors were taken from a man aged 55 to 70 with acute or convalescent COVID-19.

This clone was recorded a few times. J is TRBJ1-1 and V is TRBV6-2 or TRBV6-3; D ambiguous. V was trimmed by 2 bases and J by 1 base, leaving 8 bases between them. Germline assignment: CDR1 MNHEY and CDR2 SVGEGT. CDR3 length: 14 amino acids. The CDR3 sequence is CASSYPPGNTEAFF. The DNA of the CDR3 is TGTGCCAGCAGTTACCCCCCCGGGAACACTGAAGCTTTCTTT.

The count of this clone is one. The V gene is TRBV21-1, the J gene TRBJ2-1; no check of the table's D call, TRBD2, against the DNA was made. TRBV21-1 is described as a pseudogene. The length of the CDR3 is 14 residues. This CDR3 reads CASSPLAGEHEQFF. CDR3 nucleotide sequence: TGTGCCAGCAGCCCGCTAGCGGGAGAACATGAGCAGTTCTTC.

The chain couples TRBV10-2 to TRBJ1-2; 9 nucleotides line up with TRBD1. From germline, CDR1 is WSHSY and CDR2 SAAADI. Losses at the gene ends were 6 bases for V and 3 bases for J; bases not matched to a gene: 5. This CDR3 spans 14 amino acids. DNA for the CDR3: TGCGCCAGCAGAGTACAGGGGGCTTACTATGGCTACACCTTC. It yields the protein CASRVQGAYYGYTF.

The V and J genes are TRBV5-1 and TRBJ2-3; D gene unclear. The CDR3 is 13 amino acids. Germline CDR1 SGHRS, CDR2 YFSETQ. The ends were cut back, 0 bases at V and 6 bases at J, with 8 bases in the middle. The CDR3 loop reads CASSLVTDDTQYF. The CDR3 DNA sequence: TGCGCCAGCAGCTTGGTTACAGACGATACGCAGTATTTT.

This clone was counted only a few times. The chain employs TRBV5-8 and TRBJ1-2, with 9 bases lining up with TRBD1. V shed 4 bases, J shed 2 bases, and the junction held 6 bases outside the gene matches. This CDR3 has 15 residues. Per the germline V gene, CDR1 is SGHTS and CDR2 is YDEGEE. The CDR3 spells CASSQSGTGNYGYTF. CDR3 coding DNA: TGTGCCAGCAGCCAGTCCGGGACAGGGAACTATGGCTACACCTTC.

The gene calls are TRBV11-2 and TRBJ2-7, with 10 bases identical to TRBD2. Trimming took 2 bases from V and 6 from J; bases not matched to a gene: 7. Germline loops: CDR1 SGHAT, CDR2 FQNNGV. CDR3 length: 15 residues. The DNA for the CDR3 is TGTGCCAGCAGCTTAAGTCTAGCGGGAGCCACCGAGCAGTACTTC. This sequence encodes CASSLSLAGATEQYF.

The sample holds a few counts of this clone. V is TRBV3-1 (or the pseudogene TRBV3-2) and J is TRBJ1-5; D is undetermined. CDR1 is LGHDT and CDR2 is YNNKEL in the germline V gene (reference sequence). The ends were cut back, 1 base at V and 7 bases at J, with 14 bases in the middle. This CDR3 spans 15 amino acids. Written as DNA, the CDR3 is TGTGCCAGCAGCCAAGTATGGAGGGCTCACCAGCCCCAGCATTTT. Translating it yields CASSQVWRAHQPQHF.

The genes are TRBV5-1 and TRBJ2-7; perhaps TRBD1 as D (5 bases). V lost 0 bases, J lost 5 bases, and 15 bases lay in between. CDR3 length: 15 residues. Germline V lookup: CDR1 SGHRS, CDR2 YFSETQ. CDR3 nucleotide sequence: TGCGCCAGCAGCTTGGTCCAGGGCGGTATCGACGAGCAGTACTTC. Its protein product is CASSLVQGGIDEQYF.